This TCR beta chain was identified during a study of tumor-infiltrating lymphocytes in primary liver carcinoma. Whole-study context: The patients had histopathologically diagnosed primary liver carcinoma, and their disease was treated by surgical resection. Each sample had roughly 3.65 to 7.5 million productive TCRbeta reads regardless of tissue type. Study results and limitations: Relative to blood, tumors carried a significantly larger fraction of the repertoire in their top 250 clones (p = 0.039).

Starting from roughly 540 ng of total RNA, TCR beta cDNA was produced with a primer in the constant region. Three nested multiplex PCR rounds, a slightly modified ARM-PCR method, built the TCR beta libraries. It was with TRBV1-TRBV30 forward primers and a C-beta reverse primer that the first two PCR rounds were run, at roughly 10 cycles each. TCRdb re-analysed the multiplex PCR reads in MiXCR, keeping a single row per CDR3 protein. The table records around 330,000 distinct CDR3 sequences, more than 55% of them present only once. The germline V gene encodes CDR1 MNHNY and CDR2 SVGAGI (reference sequence). This CDR3 is built from 14 residues. Comment on this clonotype: What it binds is not known. A read error may produce the germline difference seen at one junction end.

Unsorted whole blood served as the source of blood RNA, and germline DNA was extracted as well. The rearrangement links TRBV6-6 to TRBJ1-1; D is perhaps TRBD1 (5 bases). Sequenced: peripheral blood. This receptor was taken from a woman in her twenties or thirties with primary liver carcinoma and hepatitis B virus infection. The CDR3 DNA is TGTGCCAGCAGTTCCTGGGGGAGAAACACTGAAGCTCTCTTT. It encodes CASSSWGRNTEALF.